This TCR beta chain was identified during a study of T cells after yellow fever vaccination (dated by TCRdb to the late 2010s). Study-wide context: The SMART-Seq v4 Ultra Low Input RNA kit was used to prepare libraries from fractions with low cell numbers. Two healthy male donors made up the cohort, one aged 18 to 29 years and the other aged 30 to 40 years. Bulk PBMC replicates and cell subsets were isolated from blood drawn at multiple timepoints before and after both primary and secondary immunization. To follow T-cell clones before and after both primary and booster YFV17D yellow fever vaccination, bulk TCR alpha and beta repertoires underwent longitudinal sequencing. The paper's findings and limits, for the study overall: Because abundant contaminating clonotypes from the bulk population could be contained in FACS-sorted repertoires, computational filtering was required. Only two donors were included in the study, so the extent to which the findings can be generalized is limited. A small share of clonotypes occurred in both CD4 and CD8 compartments, likely arising from convergent recombination. Compared with the primary T-cell response, the secondary T-cell response was weaker but faster, peaking on day 5 rather than day 15. Most clones expanded after primary vaccination (roughly 96% of CD4 and roughly 88% of CD8) were re-detected after the booster, suggesting that broad memory maintenance occurred.

Trimmed from V: 6 bases; trimmed from J: 3 bases; junction bases lacking a gene match: 8. From the cysteine up to the phenylalanine, the CDR3 has a length of 15 residues. Only the CDR3 part of the read is kept: 45 bases, read in frame from the first base. CDR1 ENHRY and CDR2 SYGVKD were looked up in the germline V gene. TCR cDNA was made using 5'RACE template switching, a step that added a universal primer site and unique molecular identifiers. Priming of cDNA synthesis was performed from both the TCR alpha and TCR beta constant segments. Two PCR steps were used to amplify libraries, with sample barcodes and sequencing adapters being added in the second step. Sequencing of libraries was performed on Illumina HiSeq 2500 (2x100 bp) or NovaSeq (2x150 bp). On the study's bioinformatics: Demultiplexing of reads and collapsing into UMI consensus sequences were performed with MIGEC, and V(D)J alignment was carried out with MiXCR. Clonotypes responding to the vaccine were identified with edgeR on replicate PBMC samples, with the criteria of FDR below 0.01 and a log2 fold change above 5 up to day 15. Each bulk clonotype received a CD4 or CD8 identity based on whether the sequenced CD4 or CD8 repertoire contained that clonotype at higher abundance. TCRdb reprocessed the public reads (quality trimming at Q25 with fastp, clone calling with MiXCR) and kept in-frame beta chains. Rows matching on CDR3 protein sequence are summarized as one entry with the most common DNA and genes. These V and J calls originate from TCRdb's pipeline instead of the authors' own analysis. In all, the sample holds approximately 110,000 distinct CDR3 sequences, and more than 7.5% of those were seen once. The ten top clones hold roughly 25% of the sample.

A remark on this clonotype: The antigen it recognizes is unknown. No base-level quality is on record; no much larger clone is a single base apart.

The treatment or condition label on this specimen signifies: live attenuated yellow fever vaccine strain. PBMCs were isolated from peripheral blood using a standard Ficoll-Paque protocol. CD4 and CD8 T-cell fractions were isolated with Dynabeads CD4 and CD8 positive selection kits. TriZol was used to extract RNA from bulk PBMCs, from CD4 and CD8 fractions, and from dextramer-positive and dextramer-negative fractions. The source was CD8+ T cells sorted from PBMCs, collected 45 days after the yellow fever booster vaccination. The sequence links TRBV10-3 to TRBJ2-1, and 7 junction bases match TRBD2. The TCR originated in a man aged 25-40 years who received the YFV17D yellow fever vaccine. The DNA sequence reads TGTGCCATCAGCTTTCTAGCGGAAGACTACAATGAGCAGTTCTTC. Its translation reads: CAISFLAEDYNEQFF.